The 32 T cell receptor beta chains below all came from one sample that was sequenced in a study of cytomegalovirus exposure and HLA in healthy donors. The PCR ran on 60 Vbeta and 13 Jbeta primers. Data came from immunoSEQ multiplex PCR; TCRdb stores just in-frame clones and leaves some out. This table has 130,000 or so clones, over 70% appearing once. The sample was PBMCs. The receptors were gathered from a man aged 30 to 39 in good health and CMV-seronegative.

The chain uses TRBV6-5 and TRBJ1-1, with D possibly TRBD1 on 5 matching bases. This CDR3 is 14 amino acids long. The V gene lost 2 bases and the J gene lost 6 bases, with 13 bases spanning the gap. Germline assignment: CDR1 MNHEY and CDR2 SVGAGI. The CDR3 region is CASSYRGTEAEAFF. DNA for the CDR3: TGTGCCAGCAGTTACCGAGGGACTGAGGCTGAAGCTTTCTTT.

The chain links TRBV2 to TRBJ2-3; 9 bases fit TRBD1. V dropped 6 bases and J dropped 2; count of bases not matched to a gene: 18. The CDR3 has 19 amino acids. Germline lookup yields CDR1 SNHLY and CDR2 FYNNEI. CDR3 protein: CASRARTGEEVWDTDTQYF. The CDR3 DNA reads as TGTGCCAGCAGAGCCCGGACAGGGGAAGAGGTTTGGGACACAGATACGCAGTATTTT.

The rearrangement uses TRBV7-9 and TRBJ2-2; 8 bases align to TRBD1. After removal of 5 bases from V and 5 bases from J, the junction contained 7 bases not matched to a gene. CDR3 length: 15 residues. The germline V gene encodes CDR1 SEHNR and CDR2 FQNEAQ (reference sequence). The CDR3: CASSLPTGVTGELFF. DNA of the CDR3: TGTGCCAGCAGCCTACCGACAGGGGTAACCGGGGAGCTGTTTTTT.

CDR3: CAWKAGGEADTQYF. DNA for the CDR3: TGTGCCTGGAAGGCGGGAGGGGAAGCAGATACGCAGTATTTT. The rearrangement joins TRBV30 to TRBJ2-3; 9 bases line up with TRBD2. Trimming at V came to 4 bases and at J to 4 bases, leaving 6 bases not matched to a gene. This CDR3 is 14 amino acids long. Germline assignment: CDR1 GTSNPN and CDR2 SVGIG (reference sequence). The variable domain in full, with the rest retrieved from reference TRBV30 and TRBJ2-3, is SQTIHQWPATLVQPVGSPLSLECTVEGTSNPNLYWYRQAAGRGLQLLFYSVGIGQISSEVPQNLSASRPQDRQFILSSKKLLLSDSGFYLCAWKAGGEADTQYFGPGTRLTVL.

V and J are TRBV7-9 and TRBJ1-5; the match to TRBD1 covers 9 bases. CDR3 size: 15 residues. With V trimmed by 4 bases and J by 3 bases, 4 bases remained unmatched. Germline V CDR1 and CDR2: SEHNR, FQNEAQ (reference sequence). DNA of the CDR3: TGTGCCAGCAGCTCGACAGGGGGTCCCAATCAGCCCCAGCATTTT. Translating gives CASSSTGGPNQPQHF.

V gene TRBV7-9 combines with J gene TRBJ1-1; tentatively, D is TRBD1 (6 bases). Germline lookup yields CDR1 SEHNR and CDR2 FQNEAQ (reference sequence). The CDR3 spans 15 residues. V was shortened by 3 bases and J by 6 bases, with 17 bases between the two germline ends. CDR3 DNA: TGTGCCAGCAGCTTCCCGGGACAAGGGGTCGCTGAAGCTTTCTTT. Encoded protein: CASSFPGQGVAEAFF.

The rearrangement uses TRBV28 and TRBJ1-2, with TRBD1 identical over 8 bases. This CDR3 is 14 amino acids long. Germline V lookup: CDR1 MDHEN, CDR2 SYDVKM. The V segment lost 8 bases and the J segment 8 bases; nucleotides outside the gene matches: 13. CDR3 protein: CASWWAGGAEGYTF. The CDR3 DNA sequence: TGTGCCAGCTGGTGGGCAGGGGGCGCTGAAGGCTACACCTTC.

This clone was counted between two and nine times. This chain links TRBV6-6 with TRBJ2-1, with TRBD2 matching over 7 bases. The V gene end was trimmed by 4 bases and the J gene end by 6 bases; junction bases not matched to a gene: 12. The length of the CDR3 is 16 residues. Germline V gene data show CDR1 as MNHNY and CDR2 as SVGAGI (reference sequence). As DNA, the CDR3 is TGTGCCAGCAGTTCCTTTGGGGGGGTTGGGAGCAATGAGCAGTTCTTC. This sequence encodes CASSSFGGVGSNEQFF.

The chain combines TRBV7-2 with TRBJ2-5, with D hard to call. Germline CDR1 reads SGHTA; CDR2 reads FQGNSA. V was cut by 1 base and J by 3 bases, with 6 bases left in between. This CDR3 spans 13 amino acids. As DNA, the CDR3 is TGTGCCAGCAGCTTAGATACGGAAGAGACCCAGTACTTC. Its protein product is CASSLDTEETQYF.

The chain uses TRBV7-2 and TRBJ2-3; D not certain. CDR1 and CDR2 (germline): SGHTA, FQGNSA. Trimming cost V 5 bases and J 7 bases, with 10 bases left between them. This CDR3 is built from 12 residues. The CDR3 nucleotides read TGTGCCAGCAGCCCCGAGCCTAATACGCAGTATTTT. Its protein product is CASSPEPNTQYF.

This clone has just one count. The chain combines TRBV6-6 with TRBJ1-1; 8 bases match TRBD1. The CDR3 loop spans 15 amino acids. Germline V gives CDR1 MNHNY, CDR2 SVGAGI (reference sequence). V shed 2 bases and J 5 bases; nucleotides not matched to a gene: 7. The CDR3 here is CASSYRGQGQTEAFF. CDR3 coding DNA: TGTGCCAGCAGTTACAGAGGACAGGGACAGACTGAAGCTTTCTTT.

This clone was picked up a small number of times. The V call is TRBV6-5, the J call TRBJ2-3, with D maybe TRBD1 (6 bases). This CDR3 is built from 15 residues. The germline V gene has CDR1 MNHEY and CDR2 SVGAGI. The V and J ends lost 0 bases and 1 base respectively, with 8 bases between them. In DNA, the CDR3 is TGTGCCAGCAGTTACTCTAGACAGGGCACAGATACGCAGTATTTT. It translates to CASSYSRQGTDTQYF.

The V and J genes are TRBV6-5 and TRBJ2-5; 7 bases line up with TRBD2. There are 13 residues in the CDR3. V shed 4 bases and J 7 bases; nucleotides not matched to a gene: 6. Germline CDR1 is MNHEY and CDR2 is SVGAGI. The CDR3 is CASSSRPGGTQYF. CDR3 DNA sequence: TGTGCCAGCAGTTCGAGACCGGGGGGGACCCAGTACTTC.

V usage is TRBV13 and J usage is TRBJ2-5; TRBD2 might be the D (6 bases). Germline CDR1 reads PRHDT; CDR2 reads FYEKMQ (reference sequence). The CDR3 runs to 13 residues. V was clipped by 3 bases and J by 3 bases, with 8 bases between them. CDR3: CASSFGGKETQYF. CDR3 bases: TGTGCCAGCAGCTTTGGAGGGAAAGAGACCCAGTACTTC.

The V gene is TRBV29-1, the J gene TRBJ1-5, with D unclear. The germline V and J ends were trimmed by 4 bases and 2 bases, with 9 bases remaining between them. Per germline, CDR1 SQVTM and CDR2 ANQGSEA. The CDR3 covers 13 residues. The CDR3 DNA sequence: TGCAGCGTTGGAGCGGGAGGCAATCAGCCCCAGCATTTT. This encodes CSVGAGGNQPQHF.

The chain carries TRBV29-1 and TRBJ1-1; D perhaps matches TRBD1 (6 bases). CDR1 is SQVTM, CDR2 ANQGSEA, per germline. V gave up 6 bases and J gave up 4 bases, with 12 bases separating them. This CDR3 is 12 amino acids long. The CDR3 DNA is TGCAGCGTGGCAGGGGTAGGCACTGAAGCTTTCTTT. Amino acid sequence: CSVAGVGTEAFF.

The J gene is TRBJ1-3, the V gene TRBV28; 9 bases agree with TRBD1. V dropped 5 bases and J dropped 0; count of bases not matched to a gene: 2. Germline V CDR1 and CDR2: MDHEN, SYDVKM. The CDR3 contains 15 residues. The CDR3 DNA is TGTGCCAGCAGTGCGACAGGGGGCTCTGGAAACACCATATATTTT. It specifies CASSATGGSGNTIYF. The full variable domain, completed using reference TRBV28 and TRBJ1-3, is DVKVTQSSRYLVKRTGEKVFLECVQDMDHENMFWYRQDPGLGLRLIYFSYDVKMKEKGDIPEGYSVSREKKERFSLILESASTNQTSMYLCASSATGGSGNTIYFGEGSWLTVV.

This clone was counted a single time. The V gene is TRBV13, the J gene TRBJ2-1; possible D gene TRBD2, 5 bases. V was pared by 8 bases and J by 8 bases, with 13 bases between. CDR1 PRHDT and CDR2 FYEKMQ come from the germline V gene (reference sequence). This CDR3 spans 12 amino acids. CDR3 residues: CASGRGADEQFF. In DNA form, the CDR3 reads TGTGCCAGCGGTCGGGGTGCCGATGAGCAGTTCTTC.

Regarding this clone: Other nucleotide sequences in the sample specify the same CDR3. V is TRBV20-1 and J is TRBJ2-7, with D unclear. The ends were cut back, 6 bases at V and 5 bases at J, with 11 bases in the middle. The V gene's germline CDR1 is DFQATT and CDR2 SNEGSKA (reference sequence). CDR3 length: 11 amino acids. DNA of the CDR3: TGCAGTGCGCCCCGAGGCAACGAGCAGTACTTC. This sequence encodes CSAPRGNEQYF.

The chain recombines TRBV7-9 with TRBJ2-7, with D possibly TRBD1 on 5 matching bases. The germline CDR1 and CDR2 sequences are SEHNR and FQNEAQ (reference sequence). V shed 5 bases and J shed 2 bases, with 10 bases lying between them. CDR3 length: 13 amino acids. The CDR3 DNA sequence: TGTGCCAGCAGCCCTGCGACAGCCTACGAGCAGTACTTC. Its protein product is CASSPATAYEQYF.

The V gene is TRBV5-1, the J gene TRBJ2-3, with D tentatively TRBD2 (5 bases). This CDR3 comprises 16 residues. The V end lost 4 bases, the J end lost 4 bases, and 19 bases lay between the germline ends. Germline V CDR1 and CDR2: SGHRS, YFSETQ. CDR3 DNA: TGCGCCAGCAGCCTCTCTGACCCAGCCGGGGCAGATACGCAGTATTTT. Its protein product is CASSLSDPAGADTQYF.

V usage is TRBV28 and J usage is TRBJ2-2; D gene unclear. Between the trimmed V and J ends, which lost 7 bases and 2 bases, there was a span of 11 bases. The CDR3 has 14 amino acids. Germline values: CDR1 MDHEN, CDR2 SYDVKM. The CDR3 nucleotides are TGTGCCAGCATTGGGCAGATTAACACCGGGGAGCTGTTTTTT. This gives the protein CASIGQINTGELFF. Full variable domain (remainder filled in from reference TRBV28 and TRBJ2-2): DVKVTQSSRYLVKRTGEKVFLECVQDMDHENMFWYRQDPGLGLRLIYFSYDVKMKEKGDIPEGYSVSREKKERFSLILESASTNQTSMYLCASIGQINTGELFFGEGSRLTVL.

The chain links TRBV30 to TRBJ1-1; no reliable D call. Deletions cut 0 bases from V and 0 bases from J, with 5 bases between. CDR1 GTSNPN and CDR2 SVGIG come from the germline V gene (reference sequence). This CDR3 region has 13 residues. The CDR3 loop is CAWSVHMNTEAFF. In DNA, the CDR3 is TGTGCCTGGAGTGTTCACATGAACACTGAAGCTTTCTTT.

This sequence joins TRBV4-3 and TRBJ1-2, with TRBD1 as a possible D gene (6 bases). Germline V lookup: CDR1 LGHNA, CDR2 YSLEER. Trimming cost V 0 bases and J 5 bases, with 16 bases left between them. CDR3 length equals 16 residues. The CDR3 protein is CASSQDLATGQYGYTF. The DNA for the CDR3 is TGCGCCAGCAGCCAAGATTTGGCGACAGGCCAGTATGGCTACACCTTC.

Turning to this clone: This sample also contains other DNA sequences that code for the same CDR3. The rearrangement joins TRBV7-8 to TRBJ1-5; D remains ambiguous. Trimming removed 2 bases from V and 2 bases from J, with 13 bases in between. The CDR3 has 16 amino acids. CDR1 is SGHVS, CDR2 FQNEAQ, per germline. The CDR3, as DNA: TGTGCCAGCAGCTTACAGGCACCCTGGGGCAATCAGCCCCAGCATTTT. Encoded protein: CASSLQAPWGNQPQHF.

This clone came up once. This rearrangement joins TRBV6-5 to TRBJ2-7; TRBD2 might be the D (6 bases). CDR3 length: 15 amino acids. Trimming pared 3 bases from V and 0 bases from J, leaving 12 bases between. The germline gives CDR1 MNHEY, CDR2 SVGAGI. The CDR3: CASSYQRASSYEQYF. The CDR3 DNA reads TGTGCCAGCAGTTATCAGCGGGCGAGCTCCTACGAGCAGTACTTC.

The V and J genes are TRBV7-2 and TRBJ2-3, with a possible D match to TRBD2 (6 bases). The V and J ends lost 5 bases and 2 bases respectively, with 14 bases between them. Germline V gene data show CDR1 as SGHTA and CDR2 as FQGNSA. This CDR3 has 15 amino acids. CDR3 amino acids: CASSANLAPTDTQYF. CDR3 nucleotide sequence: TGTGCCAGCAGCGCCAATCTAGCGCCCACAGATACGCAGTATTTT.

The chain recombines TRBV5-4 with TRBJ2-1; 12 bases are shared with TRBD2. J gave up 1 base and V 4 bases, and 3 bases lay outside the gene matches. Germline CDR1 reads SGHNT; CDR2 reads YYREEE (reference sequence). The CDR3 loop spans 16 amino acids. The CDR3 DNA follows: TGTGCCAGCAGCCACGGGACTAGCGGGTCCTACAATGAGCAGTTCTTC. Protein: CASSHGTSGSYNEQFF. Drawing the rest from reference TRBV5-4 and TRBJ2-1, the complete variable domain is ETGVTQSPTHLIKTRGQQVTLRCSSQSGHNTVSWYQQALGQGPQFIFQYYREEENGRGNFPPRFSGLQFPNYSSELNVNALELDDSALYLCASSHGTSGSYNEQFFGPGTRLTVL.

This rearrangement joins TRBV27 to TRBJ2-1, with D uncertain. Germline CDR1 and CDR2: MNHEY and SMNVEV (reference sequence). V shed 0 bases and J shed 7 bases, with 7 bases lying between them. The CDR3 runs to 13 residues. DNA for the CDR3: TGTGCCAGCAGTTTATCCCAGATGAATGAGCAGTTCTTC. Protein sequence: CASSLSQMNEQFF.

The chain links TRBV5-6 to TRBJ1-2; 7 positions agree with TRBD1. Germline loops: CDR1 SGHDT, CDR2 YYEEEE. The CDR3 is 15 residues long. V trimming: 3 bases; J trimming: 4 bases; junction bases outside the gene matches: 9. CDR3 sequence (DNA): TGTGCCAGCAGCTCGGAACAGGGGCGTAGCTATGGCTACACCTTC. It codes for CASSSEQGRSYGYTF.

CDR3: CASSYSGGRGTGGYTF. CDR3 coding DNA: TGTGCCAGCAGTTACAGTGGGGGCAGGGGAACGGGTGGCTACACCTTC. The chain employs TRBV6-6 and TRBJ1-2; D perhaps matches TRBD1 (6 bases). The CDR3 contains 16 residues. Trimming stripped 2 bases from V and 7 bases from J, with 20 bases between. Germline V gives CDR1 MNHNY, CDR2 SVGAGI (reference sequence).

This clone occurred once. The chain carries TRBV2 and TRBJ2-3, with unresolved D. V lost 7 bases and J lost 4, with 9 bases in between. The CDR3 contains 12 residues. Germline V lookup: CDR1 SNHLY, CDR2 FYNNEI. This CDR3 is CASTLNSDTQYF. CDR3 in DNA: TGTGCCAGCACCCTCAACTCAGATACGCAGTATTTT.